This T cell receptor (beta chain) is from a study of early stage breast cancer tumors. TCRdb keeps only in-frame clones here, not all; method: immunoSEQ multiplex PCR. The table lists approximately 54,000 clones, around 80% of them singletons, with roughly 3.5% in the top ten. From germline, CDR1 is MNHNS and CDR2 SASEGT. V lost 4 bases and J lost 16, with 29 bases in between. CDR3 length equals 16 residues. The V gene is TRBV6-1, the J gene TRBJ2-1; D possibly uses TRBD1 or TRBD2 (6 bases each). The TCR sequence derives from a person aged 40 to 50 with breast cancer. The sequenced material came from blood. The CDR3 coding sequence is TGTGCCAGCAGTGTGGGGGGCCTACCCTCCCCGCTGCCACCCTTCTTC. This codes for CASSVGGLPSPLPPFF.